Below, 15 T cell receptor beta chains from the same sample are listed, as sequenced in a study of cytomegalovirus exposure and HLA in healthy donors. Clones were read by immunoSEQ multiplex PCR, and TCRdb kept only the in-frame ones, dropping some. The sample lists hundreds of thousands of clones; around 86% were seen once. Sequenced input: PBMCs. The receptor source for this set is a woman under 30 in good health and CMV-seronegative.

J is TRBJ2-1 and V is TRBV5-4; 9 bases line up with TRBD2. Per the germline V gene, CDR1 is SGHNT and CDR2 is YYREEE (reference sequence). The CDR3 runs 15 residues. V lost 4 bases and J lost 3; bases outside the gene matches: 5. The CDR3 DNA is TGTGCCAGCAGCCCCTTAGCGGGAGTCTACAATGAGCAGTTCTTC. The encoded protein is CASSPLAGVYNEQFF.

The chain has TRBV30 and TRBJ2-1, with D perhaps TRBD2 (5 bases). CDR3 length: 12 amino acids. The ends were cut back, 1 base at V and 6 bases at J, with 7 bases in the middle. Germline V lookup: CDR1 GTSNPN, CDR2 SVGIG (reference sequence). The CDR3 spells CAWSGEGNEQFF. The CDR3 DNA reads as TGTGCCTGGAGTGGAGAGGGCAATGAGCAGTTCTTC.

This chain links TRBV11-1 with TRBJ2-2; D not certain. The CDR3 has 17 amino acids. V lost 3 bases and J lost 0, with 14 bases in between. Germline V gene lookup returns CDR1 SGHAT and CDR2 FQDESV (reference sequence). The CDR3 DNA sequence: TGTGCCAGCAGCTTGCCTTTACGCAGGACGAACACCGGGGAGCTGTTTTTT. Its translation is CASSLPLRRTNTGELFF.

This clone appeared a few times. CDR3 sequence: CASSSPGQQYEQYF. CDR3 coding DNA: TGCGCCAGCAGCTCCCCGGGACAGCAGTACGAGCAGTACTTC. This chain links TRBV5-1 with TRBJ2-7; 7 bases are shared with TRBD1. This CDR3 comprises 14 residues. The V and J ends lost 3 bases and 4 bases, in that order; junction bases with no gene match: 7. Germline V gives CDR1 SGHRS, CDR2 YFSETQ. Complete variable domain (other parts from reference TRBV5-1 and TRBJ2-7): KAGVTQTPRYLIKTRGQQVTLSCSPISGHRSVSWYQQTPGQGLQFLFEYFSETQRNKGNFPGRFSGRQFSNSRSEMNVSTLELGDSALYLCASSSPGQQYEQYFGPGTRLTVT.

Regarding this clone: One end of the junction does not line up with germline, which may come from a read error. The CDR3 loop is CASSPYRGIDEQYF. CDR3 DNA: TGTGCCAGCAGCCCTTACAGGGGAATCGACGAGCAGTACTTC. The gene calls are TRBV5-1 and TRBJ2-7; 7 bases are a match to TRBD1. The CDR3 has 14 residues. CDR1 and CDR2 from the germline V gene are SGHRS and YFSETQ.

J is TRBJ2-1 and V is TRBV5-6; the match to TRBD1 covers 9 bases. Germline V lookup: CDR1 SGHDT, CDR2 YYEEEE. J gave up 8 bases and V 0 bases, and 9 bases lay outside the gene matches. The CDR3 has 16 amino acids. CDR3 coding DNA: TGTGCCAGCAGCTTGGGTGGGACAGGGAGAGACTATGAGCAGTTCTTC. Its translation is CASSLGGTGRDYEQFF.

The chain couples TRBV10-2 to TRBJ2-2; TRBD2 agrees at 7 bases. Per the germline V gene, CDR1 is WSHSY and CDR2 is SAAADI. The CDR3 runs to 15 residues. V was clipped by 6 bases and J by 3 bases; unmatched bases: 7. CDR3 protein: CASRLRTSDTGELFF. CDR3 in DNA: TGCGCCAGCAGGCTTCGGACTAGTGACACCGGGGAGCTGTTTTTT.

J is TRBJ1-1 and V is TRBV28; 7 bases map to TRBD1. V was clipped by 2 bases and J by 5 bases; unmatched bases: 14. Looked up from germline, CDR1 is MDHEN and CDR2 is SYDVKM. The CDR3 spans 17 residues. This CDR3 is CASSLKPMTGSDTEAFF. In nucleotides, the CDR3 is TGTGCCAGCAGTTTAAAACCTATGACAGGGTCCGATACTGAAGCTTTCTTT.

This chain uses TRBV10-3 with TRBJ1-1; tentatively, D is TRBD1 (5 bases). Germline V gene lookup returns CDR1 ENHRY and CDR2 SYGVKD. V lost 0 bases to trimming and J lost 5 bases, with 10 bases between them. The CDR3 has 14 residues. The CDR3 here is CAISESYGGTEAFF. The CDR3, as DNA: TGTGCCATCAGTGAGTCCTACGGGGGGACTGAAGCTTTCTTT.

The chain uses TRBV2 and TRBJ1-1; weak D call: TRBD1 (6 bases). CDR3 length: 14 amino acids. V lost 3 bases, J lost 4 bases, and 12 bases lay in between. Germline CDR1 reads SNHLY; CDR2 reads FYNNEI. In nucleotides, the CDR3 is TGTGCCAGCAGTGACCCAGACAGGAGCACTGAAGCTTTCTTT. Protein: CASSDPDRSTEAFF.

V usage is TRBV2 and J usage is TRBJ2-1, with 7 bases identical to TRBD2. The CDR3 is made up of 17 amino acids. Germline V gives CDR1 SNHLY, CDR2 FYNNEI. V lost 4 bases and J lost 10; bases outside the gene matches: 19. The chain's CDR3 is CASSVPVNRGGANEQFF. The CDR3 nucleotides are TGTGCCAGCAGTGTACCCGTCAATCGGGGAGGGGCCAACGAGCAGTTCTTC.

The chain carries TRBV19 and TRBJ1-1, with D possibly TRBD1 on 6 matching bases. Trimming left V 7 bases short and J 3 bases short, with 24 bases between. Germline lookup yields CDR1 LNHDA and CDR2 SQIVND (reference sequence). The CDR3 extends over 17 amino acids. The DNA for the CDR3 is TGTGCCAGTATGTTGTCCCCTACAGGGCCCTTGGACACTGAAGCTTTCTTT. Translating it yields CASMLSPTGPLDTEAFF.

The CDR3: CASSEAIWAGAGETQYF. The DNA for the CDR3 is TGTGCCAGCAGTGAAGCTATATGGGCAGGGGCAGGTGAGACCCAGTACTTC. The V and J genes are TRBV6-1 and TRBJ2-5; D possibly corresponds to TRBD1 (6 bases). The V gene's germline CDR1 is MNHNS and CDR2 SASEGT. This CDR3 has 17 amino acids. V gave up 0 bases and J gave up 5 bases, with 19 bases separating them.

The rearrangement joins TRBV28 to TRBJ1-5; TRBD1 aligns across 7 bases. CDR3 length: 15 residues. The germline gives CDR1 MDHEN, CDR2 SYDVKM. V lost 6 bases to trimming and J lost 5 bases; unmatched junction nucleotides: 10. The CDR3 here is CASSNDREVDQPQHF. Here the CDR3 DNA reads TGTGCCAGCAGCAACGACAGGGAGGTGGATCAGCCCCAGCATTTT.

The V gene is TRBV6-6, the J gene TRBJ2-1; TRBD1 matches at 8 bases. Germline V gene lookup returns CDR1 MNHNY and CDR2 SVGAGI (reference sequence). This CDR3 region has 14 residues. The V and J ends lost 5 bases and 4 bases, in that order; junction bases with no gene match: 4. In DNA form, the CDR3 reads TGTGCCAGCAGTACAGGGGGGACTTACAATGAGCAGTTCTTC. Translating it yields CASSTGGTYNEQFF.